This T cell receptor beta chain was observed in a study of T cells in Graves' hyperthyroidism and ophthalmopathy. At the level of the study: Peripheral blood was drawn at first diagnosis, prior to all treatment. Broader study findings: Ophthalmopathy was predicted by the model a median of roughly 6 months ahead of onset. Blood also held most thyroid clonotypes expanded beyond 0.001.

V gave up 0 bases and J gave up 3 bases, with 14 bases separating them. Germline V gene sequence: CDR1 SGHRS, CDR2 YFSETQ. The CDR3 is made up of 16 amino acids. At least ten counts were recorded for this clonotype. The antigen is unknown. Regions amplified from RNA transcripts were the TCR beta CDR3 regions. The TCR CDR3 was amplified in a first-round RT-PCR using the HTBI primer set. TCRdb reprocessed the multiplex PCR reads via MiXCR and lists one record per CDR3 protein. The repertoire holds around 600,000 distinct CDR3 sequences, with roughly 15% as singletons. The J gene is TRBJ2-3, the V gene TRBV5-1; TRBD1 might be the D (6 bases). The clonotype comes from a woman aged 50 to 60 with Graves' ophthalmopathy. What was sequenced was blood. This CDR3 is CASSLVGGVETDTQYF. CDR3 bases: TGCGCCAGCAGCTTGGTAGGGGGAGTGGAGACAGATACGCAGTATTTT.